These 6 T cell receptor beta chains originate from one sample sequenced in a study of blood T cell repertoires in COVID-19. The data were produced by immunoSEQ multiplex PCR, yet TCRdb's version contains in-frame clones alone and is incomplete. The table records about 400,000 clones, approximately 91% of them present only once. What was sequenced was PBMCs or T cells enriched from blood (not recorded which). These receptors came from a woman in her forties with acute COVID-19.

This clone showed up just once. The chain carries TRBV3-1 (or the pseudogene TRBV3-2) and TRBJ2-5, with D tentatively TRBD2 (5 bases). V was clipped by 4 bases and J by 0 bases, with 18 bases between them. This CDR3 has 17 residues. Germline CDR1 is LGHDT and CDR2 is YNNKEL (reference sequence). The CDR3: CASSPPRRGTNQETQYF. The CDR3 nucleotides read TGTGCCAGCAGCCCCCCCCGACGGGGAACCAACCAAGAGACCCAGTACTTC.

The J gene is TRBJ1-5, the V gene TRBV6-5; the D is unclear. Trimming stripped 6 bases from V and 0 bases from J, with 12 bases between. The CDR3 has 15 residues. Per germline, CDR1 MNHEY and CDR2 SVGAGI. CDR3 loop: CASRDGGNSNQPQHF. CDR3 bases: TGTGCCAGCAGGGACGGAGGGAATAGCAATCAGCCCCAGCATTTT.

This chain links TRBV5-1 with TRBJ1-1; no clear D gene. Germline loops: CDR1 SGHRS, CDR2 YFSETQ. This CDR3 spans 16 amino acids. Trimming took 4 bases from V and 1 from J, leaving 17 bases between them. CDR3 nucleotide sequence: TGCGCCAGCAGCCGGAACTCGGGGAGCGGGAACACTGAAGCTTTCTTT. Translated: CASSRNSGSGNTEAFF.

J is TRBJ2-5 and V is TRBV7-9, with a possible D match to TRBD2 (6 bases). Between the trimmed V and J ends, which lost 2 bases and 3 bases, there was a span of 10 bases. There are 14 residues in the CDR3. The V gene's germline CDR1 is SEHNR and CDR2 FQNEAQ (reference sequence). The CDR3 DNA follows: TGTGCCAGCAGCTTAAGTTCTAGCGAAGAGACCCAGTACTTC. Protein: CASSLSSSEETQYF.

V usage is TRBV4-2 and J usage is TRBJ1-1; 9 bases align to TRBD1. Germline V gene data show CDR1 as LGHNA and CDR2 as YNFKEQ. This CDR3 is 15 amino acids long. The junction had 2 bases not matched to a gene; V was cut back by 1 base and J by 2 bases. The CDR3: CASSQGQGGNTEAFF. Here the CDR3 DNA reads TGTGCCAGCAGCCAAGGACAGGGGGGAAACACTGAAGCTTTCTTT.

The chain couples TRBV25-1 to TRBJ1-4; D gene uncertain. Germline V gene sequence: CDR1 MGHDK, CDR2 SYGVNS. The V end was cut by 5 bases, the J end by 8 bases, with 15 bases between. The length of the CDR3 is 14 residues. This chain's CDR3 is CASSPTANREKLFF. The CDR3, as DNA: TGTGCCAGCAGTCCCACAGCAAACCGAGAAAAACTGTTTTTT. Full variable domain (remainder filled in from reference TRBV25-1 and TRBJ1-4): EADIYQTPRYLVIGTGKKITLECSQTMGHDKMYWYQQDPGMELHLIHYSYGVNSTEKGDLSSESTVSRIRTEHFPLTLESARPSHTSQYLCASSPTANREKLFFGSGTQLSVL.